This T cell receptor (beta chain) comes out of a study of T-cell memory formation after mild COVID-19 (dated by TCRdb to the early 2020s). Background for the entire study: Most TCR sequence clusters were specific to one of the two donors. In a couple of donors, T-cell clones that expanded and contracted after mild COVID-19 were followed by sequencing TCRalpha and TCRbeta repertoires longitudinally. Two young, previously healthy adult volunteers, one female and one male, were included in the cohort. Broad study findings and their caveats: Contracting CD4+ clones were found mainly in CM and EM memory subsets, while CD8+ clones were enriched in EMRA. The second-wave clones that peaked on day 37 were not confirmed to be SARS-CoV-2 specific. From day 15 to 85, contracting clones showed balanced CD4/CD8 phenotypes, whereas a second wave of clones that expanded from day 15 to 37 leaned towards CD4+. Only a couple of mild cases were covered by the study, and larger cohorts that include severe cases with pre-infection samples were considered necessary. Some responding clones were detected in pre-infection memory, suggesting pre-existing cross-reactive memory T cells joined the SARS-CoV-2 response.

The germline V gene (reference sequence) provides CDR1 DFQATT and CDR2 SNEGSKA. From cysteine to phenylalanine, the CDR3 is 15 amino acids long. Only CDR3 DNA remains: 45 bases, in frame from the first base. A distance of 13 bases separates the germline ends of V and J, which lose 2 bases and 0 bases respectively. Notes on this clonotype: Its antigen is still unknown. No much larger clone exists at a distance of one base, and base qualities are not known.

TCRdb names Illumina NovaSeq 6000 as the instrument used. cDNA libraries for TCRalpha and TCRbeta were prepared by 5'RACE using constant-segment primers, with sample barcodes and unique molecular identifiers added. RNA was extracted from every sample with Trizol reagent. Libraries were amplified in two PCR steps, with a second sample barcode and Illumina TruSeq adapters added in the second step. The libraries were sequenced on an Illumina NovaSeq using 2 x 150 bp paired-end reads. The published analysis was carried out like this. With migec v1.2.7, reads were demultiplexed and then collapsed into UMI-guided consensus sequences. Using mixcr v2.1.11, the UMI consensuses were aligned to TRA and TRB V and J templates and assembled into clonotypes. A clonotype was counted as expanded or contracted only when both edgeR and NoisET called the clonotype significant, with the noise models trained on biological replicates. edgeR calls used a false discovery rate-adjusted p below 0.01 and a log2 fold-change threshold of 1. As an exploratory analysis of dynamics, max-normalized trajectories of the 1000 most abundant clonotypes were examined with PCA combined with hierarchical clustering. The CD4 or CD8 phenotype of responding clones was assigned using the separately sequenced CD4+ and CD8+ repertoires. In TCRdb, the public reads were trimmed at Q25 with fastp and aligned with MiXCR, with productive beta chains retained. Entries that share a CDR3 protein sequence are merged under the most common genes and DNA. TCRdb, rather than the study authors, made the V and J calls. This sample holds about 610,000 distinct CDR3 sequences; 15% to 20% were observed only once. Approximately 8.1% of the sample is taken by the ten largest.

Ficoll-Paque density gradient centrifugation was the method used to isolate PBMCs. Rearrangement joined TRBV20-1 to TRBJ1-1; the D gene is not confidently resolved. Sequencing was carried out using PBMCs or a T cell subset sorted from them (not recorded which). The receptor's source is an adult woman who had mild COVID-19 (a few samples of this study predate the infection). The sample titles of this study are shuffled in the database, so cell type and time point are left out; the donor was told from shared clones. The base sequence is TGCAGTGCTAGATCACATAGGACGGTGAACACTGAAGCTTTCTTT. Protein translation: CSARSHRTVNTEAFF.